This T cell receptor beta chain is from a study of blood T cell repertoires in COVID-19 (dated by TCRdb to the early 2020s). Context from the whole study: Samples from collaborators originated in the United States, Italy and Spain and spanned both the acute and convalescent phases of COVID-19. The material from the prospective study consisted of cDNA or gDNA derived from T cells, B-cell-depleted T cells, or PBMCs. Subjects who had been exposed to COVID-19, were actively infected with it, or had recovered from it provided the deeply sampled blood TCRbeta repertoires that made up the dataset. A freely available public database, intended as a resource for researchers studying the immune response to SARS-CoV-2, is where the repertoires were released. Samples came from the ongoing ImmuneRACE study (first 160 participants) plus 1,254 subjects from 6 global collaborators. Nearly every sample came with metadata listing a de-identified subject ID, COVID-19 status, age in years and sex. HLA class I and class II types, where available, came from metadata supplied by the sample provider rather than from assay-based typing.

Note on this clone: The antigen it binds to is not known. No qualities accompany the bases; no much larger clone lies one base away.

What the study reported, not specific to this receptor: The quantity of clinical and demographic metadata differed by source and by participant and was supplied without curation.

Each collaborating institution followed its own protocols to collect whole blood in K2EDTA tubes. For TCRbeta analysis, collaborators shipped samples in one of three forms: frozen whole blood, isolated PBMCs, or DNA extracted from either of those sample types. Trimming accounts for 1 base at V and 5 bases at J, while the number of junction bases matched to no gene is 11. The cysteine opens and the phenylalanine closes a CDR3 of 17 amino acids. Kept here is only the CDR3 DNA, which spans 51 bases and is read in frame from base 1. The CDR1 and CDR2 encoded by the germline V gene are SGHVS and FNYEAQ. TCRbeta CDR3 regions were amplified from genomic DNA using the immunoSEQ Assay, a bias-controlled multiplex PCR. The study's processing was this. The number of nucleated cells in each sample was estimated by amplification of reference gene primers within the assay. Sequence reads were collapsed and filtered to measure the absolute abundance of every unique TCRbeta CDR3 rearrangement. For each sample, productive Simpson clonality was calculated by taking the square root of Simpson's diversity index across productive rearrangements. TCRdb carries this immuneACCESS record with in-frame sequences only. Its versions omit some clonotypes, under half of them owing to an unresolved V gene in the studies checked, with the rest unexplained. That table gives V, J and clone size, and the DNA gave D and trimming. The sample profile shows some 100,000 clones; roughly 87% of them were found once. The ten top clones hold approximately 7.3% of the sample.

The sequenced sample was peripheral blood. This receptor was identified in a man aged 25-45 years in a cohort sampled during active COVID-19. The rearrangement joined TRBV7-6 to TRBJ2-3; 8 bases in between match TRBD2. CDR3 protein: CASSLVLSGAVGDTQYF. The sequenced DNA is TGTGCCAGCAGCTTAGTCCTTAGCGGGGCCGTTGGAGATACGCAGTATTTT. Reference TRBV7-6 and TRBJ2-3 genes cover what lies past the CDR3, so the full variable domain is GAGVSQSPRYKVTKRGQDVALRCDPISGHVSLYWYRQALGQGPEFLTYFNYEAQQDKSGLPNDRFSAERPEGSISTLTIQRTEQRDSAMYRCASSLVLSGAVGDTQYFGPGTRLTVL.